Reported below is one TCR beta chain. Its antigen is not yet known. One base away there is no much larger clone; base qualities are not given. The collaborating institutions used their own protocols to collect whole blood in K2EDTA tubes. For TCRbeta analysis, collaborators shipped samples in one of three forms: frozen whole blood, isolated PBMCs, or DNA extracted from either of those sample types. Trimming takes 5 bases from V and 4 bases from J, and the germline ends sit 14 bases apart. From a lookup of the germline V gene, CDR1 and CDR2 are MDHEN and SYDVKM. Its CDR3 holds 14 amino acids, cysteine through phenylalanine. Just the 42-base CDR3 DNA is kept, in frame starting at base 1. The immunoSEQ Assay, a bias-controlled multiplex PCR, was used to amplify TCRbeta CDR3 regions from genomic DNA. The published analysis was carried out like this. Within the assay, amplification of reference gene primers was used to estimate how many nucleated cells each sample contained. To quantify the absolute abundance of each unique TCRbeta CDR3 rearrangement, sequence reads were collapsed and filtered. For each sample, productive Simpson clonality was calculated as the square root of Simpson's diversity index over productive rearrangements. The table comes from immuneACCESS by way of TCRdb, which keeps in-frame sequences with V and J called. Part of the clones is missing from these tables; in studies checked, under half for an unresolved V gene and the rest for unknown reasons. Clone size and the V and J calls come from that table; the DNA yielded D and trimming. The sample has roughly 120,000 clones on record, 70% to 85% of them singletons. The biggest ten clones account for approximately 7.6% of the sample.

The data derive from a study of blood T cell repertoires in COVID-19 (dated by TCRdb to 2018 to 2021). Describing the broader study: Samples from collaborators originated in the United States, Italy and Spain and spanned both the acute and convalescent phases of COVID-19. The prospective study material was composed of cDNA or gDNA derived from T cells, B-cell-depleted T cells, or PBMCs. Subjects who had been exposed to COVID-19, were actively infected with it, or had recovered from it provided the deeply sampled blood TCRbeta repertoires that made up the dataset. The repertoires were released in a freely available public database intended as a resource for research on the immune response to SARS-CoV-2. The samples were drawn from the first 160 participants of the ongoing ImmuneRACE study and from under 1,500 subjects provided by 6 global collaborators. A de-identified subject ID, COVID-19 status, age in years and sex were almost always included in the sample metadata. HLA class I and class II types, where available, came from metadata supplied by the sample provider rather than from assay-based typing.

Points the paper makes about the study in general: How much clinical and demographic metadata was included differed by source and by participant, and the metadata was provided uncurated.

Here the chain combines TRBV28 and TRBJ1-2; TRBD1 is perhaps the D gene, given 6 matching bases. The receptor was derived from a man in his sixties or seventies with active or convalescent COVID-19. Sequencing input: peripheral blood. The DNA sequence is TGTGCCAGCAGTCCCGGTTTGGGGGCCTATGGCTACACCTTC. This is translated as CASSPGLGAYGYTF.